This T cell receptor beta chain was sequenced during a study of shared clonotypes between healthy human individuals. Looking at the study overall: There were three CD4 naive, three CD4 memory, two CD8 naive and one CD8 memory plates per donor.

Naive CD8 cells comprised CD45RO-negative, CCR7-positively selected cells, excluding terminally differentiated effector memory CD45RA+ cells. Measured with immunoSEQ multiplex PCR; TCRdb has only the in-frame clones, and not every one. This sample has 1.5 million to 2.5 million clones; approximately 94% occur once, and the top ten carry approximately 1.2%. The CDR3 covers 15 residues. Germline values: CDR1 SGHRS, CDR2 YFSETQ. The ends were cut back, 2 bases at V and 5 bases at J, with 15 bases in the middle. The sample was naive CD8+ T cells sorted from blood. The chain recombines TRBV5-1 with TRBJ2-3; tentatively, D is TRBD2 (6 bases). This TCR was sampled from a young man in good health. The CDR3 nucleotides are TGCGCCAGCAGCTTCTCAACGGGGGAGATAGATACGCAGTATTTT. As protein: CASSFSTGEIDTQYF.